These 25 T cell receptor beta chains share one sample of origin, sequenced in a study of blood T cell repertoires in COVID-19. The data were produced by immunoSEQ multiplex PCR, yet TCRdb's version contains in-frame clones alone and is incomplete. The repertoire includes about 200,000 clones, 75% to 90% of them detected once, and around 20% sits in the top ten. The sample comprised PBMCs or T cells enriched from blood (not recorded which). The receptors were gathered from a man aged 40-49 years who had recovered from COVID-19.

The chain joins TRBV7-3 to TRBJ1-5, with D hard to call. Germline V gene data show CDR1 as SGHTA and CDR2 as FQGTGA. V was clipped by 2 bases and J by 4 bases, with 6 bases between them. This CDR3 contains 13 residues. CDR3 DNA sequence: TGTGCCAGCAGCTTATCCAGAAATCAGCCCCAGCATTTT. This codes for CASSLSRNQPQHF. The full variable domain, in which reference TRBV7-3 and TRBJ1-5 provide the parts outside the CDR3, is GAGVSQTPSNKVTEKGKYVELRCDPISGHTALYWYRQSLGQGPEFLIYFQGTGAADDSGLPNDRFFAVRPEGSVSTLKIQRTERGDSAVYLCASSLSRNQPQHFGDGTRLSIL.

In this sample, this clone turned up once. The chain joins TRBV28 to TRBJ1-2; the D is unclear. V lost 3 bases to trimming and J lost 5 bases, with 7 bases between them. Germline values: CDR1 MDHEN, CDR2 SYDVKM. The CDR3 length is 12 residues. The CDR3 loop reads CASSFSAYGYTF. CDR3 sequence (DNA): TGTGCCAGCAGTTTTAGTGCTTATGGCTACACCTTC.

The V and J genes are TRBV9 and TRBJ2-1, with D perhaps matching TRBD2 (6 bases). CDR3 length: 16 residues. V dropped 0 bases and J dropped 0 bases, with 10 bases sitting between them. From germline, CDR1 is SGDLS and CDR2 YYNGEE. The CDR3 DNA reads as TGTGCCAGCAGCGTAGGTTTCGGGAGCTCCTACAATGAGCAGTTCTTC. Its translation: CASSVGFGSSYNEQFF.

Only one count was recorded for this clone. This rearrangement joins TRBV28 to TRBJ2-6; 8 nucleotides match TRBD1. The CDR3 covers 17 residues. Trimming removed 5 bases from V and 2 bases from J; junction bases left unmatched: 8. Germline CDR1 and CDR2: MDHEN and SYDVKM. The CDR3 sequence: CASSLRQGLPGANVLTF. CDR3 nucleotides: TGTGCCAGCAGTCTCCGACAGGGGTTGCCTGGGGCCAACGTCCTGACTTTC.

This clone showed up just a few times. The rearrangement links TRBV30 to TRBJ1-3; the match to TRBD1 covers 7 bases. Unmatched junction bases numbered 3, after V lost 0 bases and J lost 7 bases. The CDR3 is made up of 13 amino acids. Germline V gene data show CDR1 as GTSNPN and CDR2 as SVGIG (reference sequence). The CDR3 reads CAWSVQGQNTIYF. In nucleotides, the CDR3 is TGTGCCTGGAGTGTACAGGGACAGAACACCATATATTTT.

V is TRBV11-2 and J is TRBJ2-5; D call uncertain. V dropped 5 bases and J dropped 5 bases, with 15 bases sitting between them. This CDR3 has 14 amino acids. Germline V gene sequence: CDR1 SGHAT, CDR2 FQNNGV. The CDR3 here is CASSPRIGDETQYF. In DNA, the CDR3 is TGTGCCAGCAGCCCACGAATAGGAGATGAGACCCAGTACTTC. Combining the CDR3 with reference TRBV11-2 and TRBJ2-5 gives the whole variable domain EAGVAQSPRYKIIEKRQSVAFWCNPISGHATLYWYQQILGQGPKLLIQFQNNGVVDDSQLPKDRFSAERLKGVDSTLKIQPAKLEDSAVYLCASSPRIGDETQYFGPGTRLLVL.

V usage is TRBV7-3 and J usage is TRBJ2-2; the match to TRBD2 covers 12 bases. In germline, CDR1 is SGHTA, CDR2 FQGTGA. The CDR3 runs 17 residues. Germline trimming cut 4 bases from V and 4 bases from J; bases unmatched to any gene: 7. CDR3 in amino acids: CASSSRLAGEGTGELFF. The CDR3 DNA reads TGTGCCAGCAGCTCTAGACTAGCGGGAGAGGGCACCGGGGAGCTGTTTTTT.

As regards this clone: A read error may account for a junction end that differs from germline. V gene TRBV29-1 combines with J gene TRBJ2-3, with TRBD1 matching 10 bases. Per the germline V gene, CDR1 is SQVTM and CDR2 is ANQGSEA. The CDR3 is 10 residues long. CDR3 sequence reads: CSVPGQGGGF. The CDR3 nucleotides read TGCAGCGTTCCCGGACAGGGGGGTGGTTTT.

The count of this clone is one. This chain links TRBV18 with TRBJ2-7; TRBD1 matches 9 bases. The CDR3 sequence is 14 residues long. Germline CDR1 and CDR2: KGHSH and LQKENI. Unmatched junction bases numbered 7, after V lost 6 bases and J lost 4 bases. CDR3 DNA sequence: TGTGCCAGCTCTCAAGGGACAGGGTCGTACGAGCAGTACTTC. Protein product: CASSQGTGSYEQYF.

The genes are TRBV29-1 and TRBJ2-7; 9 bases map to TRBD1. The germline CDR1 and CDR2 sequences are SQVTM and ANQGSEA. This CDR3 contains 12 residues. The junction had 2 bases not matched to a gene; V was cut back by 6 bases and J by 2 bases. The CDR3 is CSVGTGPYEQYF. The CDR3 coding sequence is TGCAGCGTGGGGACAGGGCCCTACGAGCAGTACTTC.

This clone was seen only once. The rearrangement uses TRBV5-1 and TRBJ2-5; no reliable D call. In germline, CDR1 is SGHRS, CDR2 YFSETQ. Trimming cost V 3 bases and J 5 bases, with 17 bases left between them. The CDR3 is made up of 15 amino acids. The CDR3 loop reads CASSSHPGGGETQYF. The CDR3 DNA sequence: TGCGCCAGCAGCTCCCACCCGGGTGGTGGGGAGACCCAGTACTTC.

The CDR3 DNA is TGTGCCAGCAGCTTAGGGTACGGTTCCTACAATGAGCAGTTCTTC. Translation: CASSLGYGSYNEQFF. V is TRBV11-1 and J is TRBJ2-1; D unclear. Trimming cost V 1 base and J 1 base, with 8 bases left between them. CDR1 is SGHAT and CDR2 is FQDESV in the germline V gene (reference sequence). The CDR3 has 15 residues.

This rearrangement joins TRBV3-1 (or the pseudogene TRBV3-2) to TRBJ1-5; 9 bases align to TRBD1. The CDR3 sequence is 15 residues long. Germline CDR1 is LGHDT and CDR2 is YNNKEL (reference sequence). The V segment lost 4 bases and the J segment 3 bases; nucleotides outside the gene matches: 4. CDR3 amino acids: CASSRGQGLNQPQHF. In nucleotides, the CDR3 is TGTGCCAGCAGCCGTGGACAGGGGCTCAATCAGCCCCAGCATTTT.

The chain links TRBV27 to TRBJ2-2; 9 bases match TRBD1. Germline assignment: CDR1 MNHEY and CDR2 SMNVEV (reference sequence). The CDR3 has 16 residues. V gave up 3 bases and J gave up 4 bases; unmatched junction bases: 6. The CDR3 is CASSFGTGRGTGELFF. The CDR3 DNA reads TGTGCCAGCAGTTTCGGGACAGGGAGGGGCACCGGGGAGCTGTTTTTT.

The V gene is TRBV7-8, the J gene TRBJ1-5; no reliable D call. V shed 1 base and J shed 2 bases, with 18 bases lying between them. This CDR3 spans 18 amino acids. CDR1 and CDR2 (germline): SGHVS, FQNEAQ. CDR3 nucleotide sequence: TGTGCCAGCAGCTTAGGCGGGATTTTGGGGAGCGGCAATCAGCCCCAGCATTTT. It specifies CASSLGGILGSGNQPQHF.

This clone has only one observation. The rearrangement links TRBV6-2 or TRBV6-3 to TRBJ2-7, with a possible D match to TRBD2 (5 bases). Germline V gene sequence: CDR1 MNHEY, CDR2 SVGEGT. V dropped 2 bases and J dropped 4 bases, with 12 bases sitting between them. The CDR3 loop spans 14 amino acids. As DNA, the CDR3 is TGTGCCAGCAGTTACCAGGCTAGCTCGTACGAGCAGTACTTC. Its protein is CASSYQASSYEQYF.

This clone was detected only a few times. J is TRBJ2-7 and V is TRBV5-4; TRBD1 aligns across 10 bases. Looked up from germline, CDR1 is SGHNT and CDR2 is YYREEE (reference sequence). The CDR3 contains 14 residues. Germline trimming cut 4 bases from V and 5 bases from J; bases unmatched to any gene: 6. For the CDR3, the DNA is TGTGCCAGCAGCGTAGGGACAGGGGCCCACGAGCAGTACTTC. Encoded protein: CASSVGTGAHEQYF.

The genes are TRBV5-1 and TRBJ2-1, with 8 bases matching TRBD2. CDR1 is SGHRS, CDR2 YFSETQ, per germline. J was trimmed by 0 bases and V by 4 bases; bases with no gene match: 6. The CDR3 has 16 residues. The CDR3 DNA reads TGCGCCAGCAGCAGAACTAGCGGAGGCTCCTACAATGAGCAGTTCTTC. This translates into CASSRTSGGSYNEQFF. Full variable domain (remainder filled in from reference TRBV5-1 and TRBJ2-1): KAGVTQTPRYLIKTRGQQVTLSCSPISGHRSVSWYQQTPGQGLQFLFEYFSETQRNKGNFPGRFSGRQFSNSRSEMNVSTLELGDSALYLCASSRTSGGSYNEQFFGPGTRLTVL.

V is TRBV2 and J is TRBJ1-2, with D maybe TRBD1 (6 bases). V lost 6 bases and J 8 bases, leaving 16 bases between the germline ends. Germline CDR1 SNHLY, CDR2 FYNNEI. The CDR3 covers 13 residues. DNA of the CDR3: TGTGCCAGCAGAACAGGGTCCCCGGGAGGCTACACCTTC. Its protein product is CASRTGSPGGYTF. Combining the CDR3 with reference TRBV2 and TRBJ1-2 gives the whole variable domain EPEVTQTPSHQVTQMGQEVILRCVPISNHLYFYWYRQILGQKVEFLVSFYNNEISEKSEIFDDQFSVERPDGSNFTLKIRSTKLEDSAMYFCASRTGSPGGYTFGSGTRLTVV.

CDR3 in DNA: TGCGCCAGCAGCTCCTCAGGGTTCTACGAGCAGTACTTC. Translation: CASSSSGFYEQYF. The V gene is TRBV5-1, the J gene TRBJ2-7; TRBD1 is a possible D gene (5 bases). Germline CDR1 is SGHRS and CDR2 is YFSETQ. CDR3 length equals 13 residues. V dropped 3 bases and J dropped 3 bases, with 10 bases sitting between them.

The rearrangement joins TRBV30 to TRBJ2-3; 11 nucleotides line up with TRBD2. The germline CDR1 and CDR2 sequences are GTSNPN and SVGIG (reference sequence). The CDR3 length is 16 residues. After removal of 6 bases from V and 4 bases from J, the junction contained 12 bases not matched to a gene. CDR3 sequence (DNA): TGTGCCTGCACAAACCCCTCTAGCGGGAGGCCAGATACGCAGTATTTT. Its protein is CACTNPSSGRPDTQYF.

This chain connects TRBV29-1 to TRBJ2-7, with unresolved D. Germline V lookup: CDR1 SQVTM, CDR2 ANQGSEA. The ends were cut back, 3 bases at V and 2 bases at J, with 8 bases in the middle. This CDR3 comprises 12 residues. CDR3 in amino acids: CSVEGHPYEQYF. The DNA of the CDR3 is TGCAGCGTTGAGGGCCACCCCTACGAGCAGTACTTC.

V is TRBV6-5 and J is TRBJ2-7, with 7 bases matching TRBD2. Germline assignment: CDR1 MNHEY and CDR2 SVGAGI. V lost 6 bases to trimming and J lost 1 base; unmatched junction nucleotides: 9. The CDR3 consists of 15 residues. CDR3 loop: CASSLGTTESYEQYF. In DNA form, the CDR3 reads TGTGCCAGCAGCCTAGGGACTACAGAGTCCTACGAGCAGTACTTC.

This clone was seen a single time. The chain has TRBV11-3 and TRBJ1-1; TRBD1 might be the D (6 bases). The CDR3 totals 15 residues. The V end lost 5 bases, the J end lost 1 base, and 14 bases lay between the germline ends. CDR1 is SGHNT and CDR2 is YENEEA in the germline V gene. The CDR3 loop reads CASSPRDTPNTEAFF. CDR3 in DNA: TGTGCCAGCAGCCCTCGGGACACCCCGAACACTGAAGCTTTCTTT.

This rearrangement joins TRBV21-1 to TRBJ1-4; no check of the table's D call, TRBD1, against the DNA was made. TRBV21-1 constitutes a pseudogene. CDR3 length: 15 residues. CDR3 sequence: CASSKDRGGGEKLFF. The DNA for the CDR3 is TGTGCCAGCAGCAAAGACAGGGGAGGAGGTGAAAAACTGTTTTTT.